This T cell receptor beta chain was profiled in a study of blood T cell repertoires in COVID-19. Germline values: CDR1 LGHDT, CDR2 YNNKEL (reference sequence). Germline trimming cut 0 bases from V and 6 bases from J; bases unmatched to any gene: 11. The CDR3 sequence is 18 residues long. Assay used: immunoSEQ multiplex PCR; TCRdb lists only in-frame clones, some missing. The sample includes hundreds of thousands of clones, over 85% of them seen just once. Only a few counts were recorded for this clone. The J gene is TRBJ1-6, the V gene TRBV3-1 (or the pseudogene TRBV3-2); TRBD1 matches 7 bases. This receptor was obtained from a man aged 18 to 35 with COVID-19, enrolled during active disease. The sequenced sample was peripheral blood. The CDR3 nucleotides are TGTGCCAGCAGCCAAGAAGGTGGAGGGGGCACCCCTAATTCACCCCTCCACTTT. Protein: CASSQEGGGGTPNSPLHF.